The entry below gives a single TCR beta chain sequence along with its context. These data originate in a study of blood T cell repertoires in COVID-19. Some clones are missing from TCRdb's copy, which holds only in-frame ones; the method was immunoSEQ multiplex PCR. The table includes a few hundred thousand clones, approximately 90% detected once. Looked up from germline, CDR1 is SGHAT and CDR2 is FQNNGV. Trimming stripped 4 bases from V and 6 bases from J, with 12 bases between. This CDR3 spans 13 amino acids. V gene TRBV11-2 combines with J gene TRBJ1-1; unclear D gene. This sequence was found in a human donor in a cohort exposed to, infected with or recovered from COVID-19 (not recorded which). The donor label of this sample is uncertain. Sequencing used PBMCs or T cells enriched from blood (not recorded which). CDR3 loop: CASSSEWSAEAFF. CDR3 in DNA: TGTGCCAGCAGCTCCGAGTGGAGCGCTGAAGCTTTCTTT.